This is a list of T cell receptor beta chains from one sample in a study of blood T cell repertoires in COVID-19. TCRdb keeps only in-frame clones here, not all; method: immunoSEQ multiplex PCR. The table has more than 150,000 clones, 80% seen once; the top ten hold approximately 15%. Sequenced input: PBMCs or T cells enriched from blood (not recorded which). The receptors derive from a man aged 55 to 70 who had been exposed to COVID-19. The CDR3 runs from the conserved cysteine through the conserved F or W. Each record gives: clone size, V gene, CDR3 protein. Some rows mark clone size as missing; the rest say once, few, many or name a class of expanded clone.

abundance: .; v_gene: TRBV10-1; CDR3aa: CASSEGLFNEQFF
abundance: once; v_gene: TRBV19; CDR3aa: CASSIVGQTNTEAFF
abundance: .; v_gene: TRBV7-2; CDR3aa: CASSLDRQGIDYGYTF
abundance: .; v_gene: TRBV6-1; CDR3aa: CASSEQRTGSNEAFF
abundance: .; v_gene: TRBV7-2; CDR3aa: CASSLASGGGIERFF
abundance: .; v_gene: TRBV24-1; CDR3aa: CATSDPGQGAQDTQYF
abundance: .; v_gene: TRBV30; CDR3aa: CAWRYRERGYTF
abundance: .; v_gene: TRBV5-1; CDR3aa: CASSLGGQTYEQYF
abundance: .; v_gene: TRBV29-1; CDR3aa: CSVQTQGTSGNTIYF
abundance: once; v_gene: TRBV7-8; CDR3aa: CASSLAWRLAADYEQYF
abundance: .; v_gene: TRBV6-5; CDR3aa: CATDDRGGNQPQHF
abundance: .; v_gene: TRBV5-1; CDR3aa: CASTPTGGPSYEQYF
abundance: .; v_gene: TRBV18; CDR3aa: CASSPRQVETQYF
abundance: .; v_gene: TRBV24-1; CDR3aa: CATSDPTHYNEKLFF
abundance: .; v_gene: TRBV5-4; CDR3aa: CASSLSSVRAEAFF
abundance: once; v_gene: TRBV25-1; CDR3aa: CASSEWAGGLEAFF
abundance: .; v_gene: TRBV7-9; CDR3aa: CASSHTITGGTYEQYF
abundance: .; v_gene: TRBV7-2; CDR3aa: CASSSTSYNEQFF
abundance: .; v_gene: TRBV4-3; CDR3aa: CASSQDDSSGAAFF
abundance: .; v_gene: TRBV19; CDR3aa: CASSMGHGQQETQYF
abundance: .; v_gene: TRBV5-6; CDR3aa: CASSFSLAGANEQYF
abundance: .; v_gene: TRBV9; CDR3aa: CASSTGLANYGYTF
abundance: .; v_gene: TRBV19; CDR3aa: CASSIGLVSTDTQYF
abundance: few; v_gene: TRBV15; CDR3aa: CATSRASWEASTKNEQFF
abundance: .; v_gene: TRBV30; CDR3aa: CAWSAPGLETEAFF
abundance: .; v_gene: TRBV29-1; CDR3aa: CSVEDGDSYGYTF
abundance: .; v_gene: TRBV6-5; CDR3aa: CASNPAVGARGEAFF
abundance: .; v_gene: TRBV27; CDR3aa: CATGGGGGYTF
abundance: .; v_gene: TRBV11-3; CDR3aa: CASSFGGSYEQYF
abundance: once; v_gene: TRBV27; CDR3aa: CASSSQLAGGSYNEQFF
abundance: .; v_gene: TRBV5-1; CDR3aa: CASSLETGHRLNYGYTF
abundance: few; v_gene: TRBV11-2; CDR3aa: CASSLAPGTVYGYTF
abundance: .; v_gene: TRBV7-9; CDR3aa: CASSFQAGDADTQYF
abundance: .; v_gene: TRBV11-3; CDR3aa: CASSNNHYNEQFF
abundance: .; v_gene: TRBV19; CDR3aa: CASSVRQGGTEAFF
abundance: .; v_gene: TRBV29-1; CDR3aa: CSATGQLITDTQYF
abundance: .; v_gene: TRBV15; CDR3aa: CATSRDTSGSTDTQYF
abundance: .; v_gene: TRBV6-4; CDR3aa: CASSYSDRGNEQFF
abundance: .; v_gene: TRBV6-4; CDR3aa: CASSDSGAGASQPQHF
abundance: once; v_gene: TRBV19; CDR3aa: CASRLGVAKNIQYF
abundance: few; v_gene: TRBV5-4; CDR3aa: CASSFSGRATGELFF
abundance: .; v_gene: TRBV28; CDR3aa: CASSPLVTGELFF
abundance: few; v_gene: TRBV7-2; CDR3aa: CASSPIGLAGAETQYF